The clone carrying this T cell receptor (beta chain) has at least ten counts. The antigen is undetermined. One entry per CDR3 protein, called by TCRdb with MiXCR from the reads. This sample yields under 250,000 distinct CDR3 sequences, of which around 6.2% are seen a single time; roughly 6% belongs to the top ten. The data were obtained in a study of T cell repertoires in cytomegalovirus infection. Study background: CMV infection together with matching HLA type was indicated by public TCR beta signatures.

This CDR3 comprises 17 residues. V was cut by 4 bases and J by 2 bases, with 22 bases left in between. CDR1 and CDR2 (germline): DFQATT, SNEGSKA (reference sequence). Points from the study as a whole: Summed frequency of public TCR beta families distinguished CMV carriers with the relevant HLA. Clonotype analysis showed dominance of the ex vivo response by HLA-C-restricted CMV-specific TCR beta clonotypes.

Sequenced: PBMCs. The gene calls are TRBV20-1 and TRBJ2-3; the D gene is possibly TRBD1 (6 bases). The sequence came from a human donor in good health (CMV status not recorded). Some clones in this sample may be carry-over from other donors' samples. The CDR3 loop reads CSATFLGQGINTDTQYF. In nucleotides, the CDR3 is TGCAGTGCTACCTTTCTTGGGCAGGGGATAAACACAGATACGCAGTATTTT.